This section outlines one TCR beta chain sequence together with its context. An input of roughly 0.5 to 1 ug of RNA was subjected to reverse transcription using random hexamers. Each CDR3 protein gets one entry after TCRdb re-called the immunoSEQ multiplex PCR reads with MiXCR. Among 120,000 or so distinct CDR3 sequences, nearly 95% were seen once, and the ten largest hold around 0.12%. Negative isolation was used for CD8+ and CD4+ T cells, and FACS enrichment was applied to TEMRA cells. This record belongs to a study of CD8 T cells in Susac syndrome. Sequencing was carried out using CD4+ T cells from PBMCs. This TCR derives from a human donor in good health.

The CDR3, as DNA: TGCGCCAGCAAGCTTGAGGGCGGGAGTTGGGATACGCAGTATTTT. Amino acid sequence: CASKLEGGSWDTQYF. J is TRBJ2-3 and V is TRBV5-1; 7 positions match TRBD2. This CDR3 is 15 amino acids long. The V gene's germline CDR1 is SGHRS and CDR2 YFSETQ. With V trimmed by 6 bases and J by 6 bases, 13 bases remained unmatched.